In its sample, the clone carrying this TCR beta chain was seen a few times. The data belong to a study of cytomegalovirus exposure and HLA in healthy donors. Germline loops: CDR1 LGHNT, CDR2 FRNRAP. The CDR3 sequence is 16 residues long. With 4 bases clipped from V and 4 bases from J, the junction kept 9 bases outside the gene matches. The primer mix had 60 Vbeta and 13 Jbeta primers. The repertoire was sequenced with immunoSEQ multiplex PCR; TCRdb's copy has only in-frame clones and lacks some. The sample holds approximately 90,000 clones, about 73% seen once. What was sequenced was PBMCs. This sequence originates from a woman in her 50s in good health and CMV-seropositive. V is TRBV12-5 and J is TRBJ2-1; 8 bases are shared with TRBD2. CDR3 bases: TGTGCTAGTGGTTCGGGGGGGACTAGTATGTACAATGAGCAGTTCTTC. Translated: CASGSGGTSMYNEQFF.